This T cell receptor beta chain was obtained from a study of T cell responses to AZD1222 COVID-19 vaccine. With respect to this clone: Its antigen remains unknown.

Study results and caveats: Close to half of all spike-specific TCRs reportedly target regions of the variants that are unmutated. Mapped onto spike, vaccine-associated CD4 TCRs spanned it and were dominant at 160-218 and 743-854.

Measured with immunoSEQ multiplex PCR; TCRdb has only the in-frame clones, and not every one. The sample has 200,000 or so clones; approximately 94% are singletons. The origin of this receptor is an adult in good health. The source was peripheral blood, collected on day 0 of AZD1222 vaccination.

The CDR3: CASRHQAAGTGELFF. The CDR3 nucleotides are TGTGCCAGCAGACACCAGGCGGCTGGCACCGGGGAGCTGTTTTTT. The genes are TRBV7-9 and TRBJ2-2; no clear D gene. The germline V gene encodes CDR1 SEHNR and CDR2 FQNEAQ (reference sequence). Trimming shortened V by 6 bases and J by 4 bases, and 15 bases separated the two germline ends. This CDR3 spans 15 amino acids.